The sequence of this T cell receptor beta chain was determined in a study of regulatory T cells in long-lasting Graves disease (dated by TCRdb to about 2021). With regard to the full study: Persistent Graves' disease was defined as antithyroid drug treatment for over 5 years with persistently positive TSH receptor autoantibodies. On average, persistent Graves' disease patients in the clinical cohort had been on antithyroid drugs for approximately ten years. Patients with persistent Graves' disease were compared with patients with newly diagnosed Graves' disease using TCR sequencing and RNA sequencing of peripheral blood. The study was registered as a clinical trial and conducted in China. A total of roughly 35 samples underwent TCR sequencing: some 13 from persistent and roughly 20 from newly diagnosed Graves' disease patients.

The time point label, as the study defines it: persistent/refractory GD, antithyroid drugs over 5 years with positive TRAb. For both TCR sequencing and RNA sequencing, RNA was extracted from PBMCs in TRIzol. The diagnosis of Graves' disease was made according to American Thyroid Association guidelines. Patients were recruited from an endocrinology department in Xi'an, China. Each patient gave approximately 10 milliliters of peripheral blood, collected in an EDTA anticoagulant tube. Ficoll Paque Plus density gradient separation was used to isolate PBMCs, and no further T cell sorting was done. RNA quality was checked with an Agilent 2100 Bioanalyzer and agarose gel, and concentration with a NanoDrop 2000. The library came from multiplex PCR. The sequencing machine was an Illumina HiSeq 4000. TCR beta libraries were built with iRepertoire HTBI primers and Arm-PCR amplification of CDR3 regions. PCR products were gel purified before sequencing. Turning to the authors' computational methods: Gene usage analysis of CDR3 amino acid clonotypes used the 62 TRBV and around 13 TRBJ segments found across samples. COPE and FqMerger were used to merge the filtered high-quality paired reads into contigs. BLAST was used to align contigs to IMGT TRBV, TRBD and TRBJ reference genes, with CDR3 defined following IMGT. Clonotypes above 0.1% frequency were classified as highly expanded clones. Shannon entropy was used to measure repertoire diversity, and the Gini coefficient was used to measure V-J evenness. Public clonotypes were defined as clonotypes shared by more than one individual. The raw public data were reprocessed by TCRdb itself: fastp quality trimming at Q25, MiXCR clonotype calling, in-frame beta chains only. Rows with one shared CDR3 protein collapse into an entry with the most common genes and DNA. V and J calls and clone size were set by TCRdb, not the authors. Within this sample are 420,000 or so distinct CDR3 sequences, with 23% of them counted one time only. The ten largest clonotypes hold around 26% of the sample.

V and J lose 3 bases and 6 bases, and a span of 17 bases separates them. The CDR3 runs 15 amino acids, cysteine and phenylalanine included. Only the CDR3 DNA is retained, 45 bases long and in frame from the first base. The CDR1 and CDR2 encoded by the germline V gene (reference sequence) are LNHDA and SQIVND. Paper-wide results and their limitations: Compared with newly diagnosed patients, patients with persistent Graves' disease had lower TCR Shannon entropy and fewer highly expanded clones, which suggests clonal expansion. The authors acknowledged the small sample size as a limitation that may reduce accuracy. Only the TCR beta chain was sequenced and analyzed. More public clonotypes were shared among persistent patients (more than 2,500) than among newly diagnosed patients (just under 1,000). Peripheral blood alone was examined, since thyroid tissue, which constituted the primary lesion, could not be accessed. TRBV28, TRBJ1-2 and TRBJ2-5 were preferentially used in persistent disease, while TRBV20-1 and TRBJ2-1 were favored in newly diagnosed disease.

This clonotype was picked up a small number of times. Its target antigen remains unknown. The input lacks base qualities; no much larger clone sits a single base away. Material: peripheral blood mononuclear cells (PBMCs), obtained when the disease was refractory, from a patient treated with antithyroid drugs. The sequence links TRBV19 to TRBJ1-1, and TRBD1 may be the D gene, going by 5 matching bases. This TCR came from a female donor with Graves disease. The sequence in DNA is TGTGCCAGTAGTATCGCGGCAGGGCTGTTGTCTGAAGCTTTCTTT. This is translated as CASSIAAGLLSEAFF.